These 25 T cell receptor beta chains were sequenced from one sample in a study of blood T cell repertoires in COVID-19. Using immunoSEQ multiplex PCR, the repertoire was profiled, and TCRdb retains in-frame clones only, with some absent. The sample lists 150,000 or so clones, roughly 80% occurring once. Sequenced material: PBMCs or T cells enriched from blood (not recorded which). These receptors originate from a man between 50 and 59 years old who had recovered from COVID-19.

CDR3 region: CASSQPIEGNTIYF. CDR3 DNA: TGCGCCAGCAGCCAGCCCATAGAGGGAAACACCATATATTTT. The chain combines TRBV4-1 with TRBJ1-3, with D unresolved. V shed 3 bases and J shed 4 bases, with 10 bases lying between them. The CDR3 contains 14 residues. Germline V gene lookup returns CDR1 MGHRA and CDR2 YSYEKL.

The table lists this clone with a count of one. The rearrangement uses TRBV3-1 (or the pseudogene TRBV3-2) and TRBJ1-2; 11 bases agree with TRBD1. V shed 4 bases and J 4 bases; nucleotides not matched to a gene: 11. The CDR3 covers 17 residues. CDR1 and CDR2 (germline): LGHDT, YNNKEL (reference sequence). The CDR3 spells CASSLWTGGPLSYGYTF. The CDR3, as DNA: TGTGCCAGCAGCCTTTGGACAGGGGGCCCACTGAGCTATGGCTACACCTTC.

The V gene is TRBV28, the J gene TRBJ1-2; 7 bases line up with TRBD1. Germline assignment: CDR1 MDHEN and CDR2 SYDVKM. Trimming took 3 bases from V and 4 from J; bases not matched to a gene: 11. This CDR3 is built from 16 residues. The CDR3 loop is CASSFLDREDLYGYTF. The CDR3 DNA reads as TGTGCCAGCAGTTTCCTTGACAGGGAGGACCTCTATGGCTACACCTTC.

Only a few counts were recorded for this clone. V gene TRBV27 combines with J gene TRBJ2-5; 14 positions agree with TRBD2. The CDR3 length is 20 residues. The V segment lost 5 bases and the J segment 5 bases; nucleotides outside the gene matches: 19. CDR1 and CDR2 (germline): MNHEY, SMNVEV (reference sequence). DNA for the CDR3: TGTGCCAGCAGTCCCATAGGGGGGGGCGGGACTAGCGGGAGACGGGAGACCCAGTACTTC. It encodes CASSPIGGGGTSGRRETQYF.

The chain couples TRBV9 to TRBJ2-6; tentatively, D is TRBD2 (5 bases). The CDR3 length is 15 residues. Trimming took 0 bases from V and 2 from J, leaving 6 bases between them. CDR1 and CDR2 from the germline V gene are SGDLS and YYNGEE. As DNA, the CDR3 is TGTGCCAGCAGCGTAGAGGGAGCTGGGGCCAACGTCCTGACTTTC. Translating it yields CASSVEGAGANVLTF.

CDR3 region: CASSQDISSYNSPLHF. CDR3 nucleotide sequence: TGTGCCAGCAGCCAAGATATCAGCTCCTATAATTCACCCCTCCACTTT. V gene TRBV14 combines with J gene TRBJ1-6; D is uncertain. The CDR3 has 16 residues. Trimming shortened V by 0 bases and J by 0 bases, and 6 bases separated the two germline ends. Germline-derived CDR1 and CDR2 are SGHDN and FVKESK.

The rearrangement links TRBV2 to TRBJ2-3, with D hard to call. Between the trimmed V and J ends, which lost 9 bases and 3 bases, there was a span of 4 bases. The CDR3 length is 10 residues. Germline lookup yields CDR1 SNHLY and CDR2 FYNNEI. The DNA of the CDR3 is TGTGCCAGGGAGACAGATACGCAGTATTTT. It specifies CARETDTQYF. The full variable domain, in which reference TRBV2 and TRBJ2-3 provide the parts outside the CDR3, is EPEVTQTPSHQVTQMGQEVILRCVPISNHLYFYWYRQILGQKVEFLVSFYNNEISEKSEIFDDQFSVERPDGSNFTLKIRSTKLEDSAMYFCARETDTQYFGPGTRLTVL.

The chain recombines TRBV15 with TRBJ1-4, with 9 bases matching TRBD1. V lost 0 bases and J lost 8; bases outside the gene matches: 10. Germline CDR1 and CDR2: LNHNV and YYDKDF (reference sequence). The CDR3 runs to 17 residues. The CDR3 loop is CATSRDGSQGAREKLFF. CDR3 sequence (DNA): TGTGCCACCAGCAGAGACGGGTCACAGGGGGCAAGGGAAAAACTGTTTTTT.

The J gene is TRBJ2-7, the V gene TRBV2; 7 nucleotides match TRBD1. This CDR3 contains 15 residues. Germline CDR1 and CDR2: SNHLY and FYNNEI. Trimming took 4 bases from V and 0 from J; bases not matched to a gene: 6. The CDR3 region has the DNA TGTGCCAGCAGTGTCAGACAGGGCGGCTCCTACGAGCAGTACTTC. Protein sequence: CASSVRQGGSYEQYF. The full variable domain, rest sourced from reference TRBV2 and TRBJ2-7, is EPEVTQTPSHQVTQMGQEVILRCVPISNHLYFYWYRQILGQKVEFLVSFYNNEISEKSEIFDDQFSVERPDGSNFTLKIRSTKLEDSAMYFCASSVRQGGSYEQYFGPGTRLTVT.

The genes are TRBV28 and TRBJ1-2; D is unresolved. This CDR3 has 13 amino acids. Trimming left V 6 bases short and J 5 bases short, with 13 bases between. CDR1 is MDHEN and CDR2 is SYDVKM in the germline V gene. CDR3 in amino acids: CASSPTEIYGYTF. For the CDR3, the DNA is TGTGCCAGCAGCCCCACGGAGATTTATGGCTACACCTTC.

This clone is a singleton in its sample. The rearrangement uses TRBV11-3 and TRBJ2-1, with TRBD2 matching over 7 bases. Germline CDR1 and CDR2: SGHNT and YENEEA. The CDR3 is 15 residues long. The V gene end was trimmed by 5 bases and the J gene end by 0 bases; junction bases not matched to a gene: 4. The CDR3 sequence: CASSESGNSYNEQFF. CDR3 in DNA: TGTGCCAGCAGCGAGAGCGGGAACTCCTACAATGAGCAGTTCTTC.

The table lists this clone with a count of one. This chain links TRBV21-1 with TRBJ2-5; TRBD2, the table's D call, was not compared with the DNA. TRBV21-1 is tagged as a pseudogene. The length of the CDR3 is 13 residues. The CDR3 coding sequence is TGTGCCAGCAGCAAAATTCGGGGGGAGACCCAGTACTTC. Translated, it gives CASSKIRGETQYF.

The chain is built from TRBV29-1 and TRBJ2-5; TRBD1 matches at 7 bases. Germline CDR1 and CDR2: SQVTM and ANQGSEA. With 2 bases clipped from V and 4 bases from J, the junction kept 10 bases outside the gene matches. The CDR3 is made up of 15 amino acids. The CDR3, as DNA: TGCAGCGTTGAAAGCCCCAGACAGGGTGGAGAGACCCAGTACTTC. Its protein is CSVESPRQGGETQYF.

The chain uses TRBV15 and TRBJ2-7; 7 bases are a match to TRBD1. After removal of 5 bases from V and 5 bases from J, the junction contained 9 bases not matched to a gene. This CDR3 is 14 amino acids long. Germline assignment: CDR1 LNHNV and CDR2 YYDKDF (reference sequence). CDR3 sequence (DNA): TGTGCCACCAGCGAGGGGGACAGTAGCAACGAGCAGTACTTC. This codes for CATSEGDSSNEQYF.

In nucleotides, the CDR3 is TGCGCCAGCAGAAGAGGCCCTCCCCTCACAGATACGCAGTATTTT. Translation gives CASRRGPPLTDTQYF. The genes are TRBV5-1 and TRBJ2-3; D call uncertain. This CDR3 spans 15 amino acids. Germline assignment: CDR1 SGHRS and CDR2 YFSETQ. Deletions cut 5 bases from V and 2 bases from J, with 15 bases between.

CDR3 nucleotide sequence: TGTGCCAGCAGCTCCTCAGGACAGGGAAAAGAGACCCAGTACTTC. Residues: CASSSSGQGKETQYF. The chain couples TRBV5-6 to TRBJ2-5; 8 nucleotides match TRBD1. The ends lost 3 bases at V and 3 bases at J; junction bases unmatched: 7. The CDR3 is 15 amino acids. Looked up from germline, CDR1 is SGHDT and CDR2 is YYEEEE.

J is TRBJ2-7 and V is TRBV27; 8 positions match TRBD1. This CDR3 region has 16 residues. After removal of 4 bases from V and 2 bases from J, the junction contained 10 bases not matched to a gene. Germline V lookup: CDR1 MNHEY, CDR2 SMNVEV (reference sequence). In nucleotides, the CDR3 is TGTGCCAGCAGTTGCTGGGACAGGACTATGACCTACGAGCAGTACTTC. Translated, it gives CASSCWDRTMTYEQYF.

This chain uses TRBV11-3 with TRBJ2-1; perhaps TRBD2 as D (6 bases). Germline values: CDR1 SGHNT, CDR2 YENEEA. The CDR3 extends over 14 amino acids. Deletions cut 2 bases from V and 9 bases from J, with 14 bases between. The CDR3 DNA reads as TGTGCCAGCAGCTTAAAGGCGGGAACGGCTGAGCAGTTCTTC. Translating it yields CASSLKAGTAEQFF.

The chain couples TRBV14 to TRBJ2-2, with 15 nucleotides matching TRBD2. CDR1 is SGHDN, CDR2 FVKESK, per germline. CDR3 length equals 17 residues. Losses at the gene ends were 3 bases for V and 7 bases for J; bases not matched to a gene: 6. The DNA of the CDR3 is TGTGCCAGCAGCCATCGACCGGGACTAGCGGGAGGCGGGGAGCTGTTTTTT. Residues: CASSHRPGLAGGGELFF.

This rearrangement joins TRBV28 to TRBJ2-6; 7 bases are shared with TRBD2. The CDR3 is made up of 15 amino acids. J gave up 2 bases and V 6 bases, and 4 bases lay outside the gene matches. Germline CDR1 and CDR2: MDHEN and SYDVKM. DNA for the CDR3: TGTGCCAGCAGAAGGGAGGGGACTGGGGCCAACGTCCTGACTTTC. It specifies CASRREGTGANVLTF. Drawing the rest from reference TRBV28 and TRBJ2-6, the complete variable domain is DVKVTQSSRYLVKRTGEKVFLECVQDMDHENMFWYRQDPGLGLRLIYFSYDVKMKEKGDIPEGYSVSREKKERFSLILESASTNQTSMYLCASRREGTGANVLTFGAGSRLTVL.

This clone was counted a single time. This chain joins TRBV15 and TRBJ2-3; possibly TRBD1 for D (5 bases). Trimming left V 0 bases short and J 4 bases short, with 8 bases between. The germline gives CDR1 LNHNV, CDR2 YYDKDF (reference sequence). The CDR3 spans 14 residues. This chain's CDR3 is CATSRDLGADTQYF. The DNA of the CDR3 is TGTGCCACCAGCAGAGATCTAGGGGCAGATACGCAGTATTTT.

V gene TRBV6-5 combines with J gene TRBJ2-3, with 11 bases aligning to TRBD2. Germline trimming cut 8 bases from V and 2 bases from J; bases unmatched to any gene: 6. In germline, CDR1 is MNHEY, CDR2 SVGAGI. The CDR3 extends over 15 amino acids. The CDR3 nucleotides are TGTGCCAGCCTGGATAGCGGGGGGGCCACAGATACGCAGTATTTT. Translation gives CASLDSGGATDTQYF.

The gene calls are TRBV11-2 and TRBJ2-7; D perhaps matches TRBD2 (6 bases). The V end was cut by 2 bases, the J end by 5 bases, with 10 bases between. Germline CDR1 is SGHAT and CDR2 is FQNNGV. The CDR3 contains 13 residues. CDR3 region: CASSLPTGDEQYF. Written as DNA, the CDR3 is TGTGCCAGCAGCTTACCTACGGGGGACGAGCAGTACTTC.

The gene calls are TRBV10-3 and TRBJ2-7, with 7 bases that match TRBD2. This CDR3 region has 15 residues. Germline CDR1 is ENHRY and CDR2 is SYGVKD. The junction had 12 bases not matched to a gene; V was cut back by 3 bases and J by 7 bases. Here the CDR3 reads CAISELPTSPLEQYF. The CDR3 DNA is TGTGCCATCAGTGAATTACCGACTAGCCCCTTGGAGCAGTACTTC.

V is TRBV5-1 and J is TRBJ2-5; D might be TRBD1 (5 bases). Trimming removed 0 bases at V and 1 base at J, with 7 bases between. This CDR3 region has 14 residues. The germline V gene encodes CDR1 SGHRS and CDR2 YFSETQ. CDR3 loop: CASSLGGSQETQYF. The CDR3 DNA reads TGCGCCAGCAGCTTGGGGGGCAGCCAAGAGACCCAGTACTTC.